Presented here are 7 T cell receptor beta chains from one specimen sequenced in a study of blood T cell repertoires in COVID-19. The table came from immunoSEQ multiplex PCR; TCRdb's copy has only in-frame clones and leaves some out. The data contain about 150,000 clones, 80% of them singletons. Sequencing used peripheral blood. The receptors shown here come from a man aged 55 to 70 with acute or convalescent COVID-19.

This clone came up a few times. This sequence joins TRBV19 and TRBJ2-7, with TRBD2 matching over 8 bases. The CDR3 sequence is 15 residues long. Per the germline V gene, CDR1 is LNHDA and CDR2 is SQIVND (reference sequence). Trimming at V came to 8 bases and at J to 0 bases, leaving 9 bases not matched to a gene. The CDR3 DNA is TGTGCCAGTCGATTTTCGAGCGGGGGCTCCTACGAGCAGTACTTC. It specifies CASRFSSGGSYEQYF.

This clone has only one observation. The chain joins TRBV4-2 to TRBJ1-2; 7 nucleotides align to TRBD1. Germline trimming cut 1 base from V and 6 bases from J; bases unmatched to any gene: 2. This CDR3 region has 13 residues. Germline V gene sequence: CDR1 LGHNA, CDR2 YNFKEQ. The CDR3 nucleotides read TGTGCCAGCAGCCAAGGAACAGGGGATGGCTACACCTTC. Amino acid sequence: CASSQGTGDGYTF.

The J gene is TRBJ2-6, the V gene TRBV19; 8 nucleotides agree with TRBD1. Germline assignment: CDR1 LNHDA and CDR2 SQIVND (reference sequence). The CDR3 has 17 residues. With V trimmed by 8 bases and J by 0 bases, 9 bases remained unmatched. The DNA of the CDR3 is TGTGCCAGTTCACTTGGACAGGGAGCCTCTGGGGCCAACGTCCTGACTTTC. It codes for CASSLGQGASGANVLTF.

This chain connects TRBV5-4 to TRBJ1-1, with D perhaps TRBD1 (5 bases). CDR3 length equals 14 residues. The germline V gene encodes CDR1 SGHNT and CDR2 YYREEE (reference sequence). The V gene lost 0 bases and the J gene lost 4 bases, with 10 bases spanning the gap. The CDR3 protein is CASSLGIGGTEAFF. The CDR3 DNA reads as TGTGCCAGCAGCTTGGGAATCGGGGGCACTGAAGCTTTCTTT.

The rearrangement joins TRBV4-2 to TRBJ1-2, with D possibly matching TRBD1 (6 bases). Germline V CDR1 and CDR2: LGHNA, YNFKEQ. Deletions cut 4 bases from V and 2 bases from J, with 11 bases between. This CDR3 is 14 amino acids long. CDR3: CASSLAGENYGYTF. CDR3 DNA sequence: TGTGCCAGCAGCCTAGCAGGGGAAAACTATGGCTACACCTTC.

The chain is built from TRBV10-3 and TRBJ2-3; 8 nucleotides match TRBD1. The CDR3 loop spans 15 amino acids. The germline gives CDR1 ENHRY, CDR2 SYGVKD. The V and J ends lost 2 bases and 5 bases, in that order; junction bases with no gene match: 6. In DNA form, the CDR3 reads TGTGCCATCAGTGAGAGGACAGGGTTGGGAGATACGCAGTATTTT. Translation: CAISERTGLGDTQYF.

CDR3 region: CASSLAMDREGEQYF. Here the CDR3 DNA reads TGCGCCAGCAGCTTGGCCATGGACAGGGAAGGAGAGCAGTACTTC. This sequence joins TRBV5-1 and TRBJ2-7, with 8 bases fitting TRBD1. Germline CDR1 reads SGHRS; CDR2 reads YFSETQ. V trimming: 0 bases; J trimming: 7 bases; junction bases outside the gene matches: 9. The CDR3 length is 15 residues.